This T cell receptor beta chain was sequenced during a study of identical twins. TCRdb ran MiXCR on the 5' RACE reads and lists one entry per CDR3 protein. The repertoire holds 460,000 or so distinct CDR3 sequences, with 12% to 15% as singletons. Note on this clonotype: Its antigen is still unknown.

CDR1 is KGHDR and CDR2 is SFDVKD in the germline V gene. V gave up 2 bases and J gave up 7 bases; unmatched junction bases: 5. The CDR3 consists of 15 residues. General study points: Within cord blood, abundant beta clonotypes carried fewer insertions, but memory repertoires showed no such trend. Possibly, invariant MAIT and iNKT cells partly confounded zero-insertion analyses.

These same records also appear under a second study, on yellow fever vaccine responses in identical twins.

J is TRBJ2-5 and V is TRBV24-1; the match to TRBD1 covers 11 bases. The sequenced sample consisted of CD4+ T cells sorted from blood. The TCR sequence derives from a young woman in good health. CDR3 protein: CATSDSRDRGLTQYF. The CDR3 region has the DNA TGTGCCACCAGTGATTCTAGGGACAGGGGGTTGACCCAGTACTTC.